This TCR beta chain was recorded in a study of PD-1 blockade in mismatch repair-deficient tumors. Overall study results and limits: After pembrolizumab, tumor-resident clones rose rapidly, then generally contracted before radiologic responses.

V lost 0 bases to trimming and J lost 2 bases, with 11 bases between them. Per germline, CDR1 MGHRA and CDR2 YSYEKL. The CDR3 loop spans 15 amino acids. All patients were mismatch repair deficient, assessed by either PCR or immunohistochemistry. Three pembrolizumab responders had their TCRs sequenced. Produced via immunoSEQ multiplex PCR; TCRdb's table is partial and in-frame only. The table has some 130,000 clones, roughly 90% seen once; the top ten hold about 11%. On this clone itself: Its antigen is unidentified.

This sequence was found in an adult with mismatch repair-deficient cancer. The input for sequencing was peripheral blood, taken approximately 69 weeks after starting pembrolizumab. The chain uses TRBV4-1 and TRBJ2-7; no firm D call. CDR3 sequence (DNA): TGCGCCAGCAGCCAAGATGTCGGCAGGACCTACGAGCAGTACTTC. This sequence encodes CASSQDVGRTYEQYF.